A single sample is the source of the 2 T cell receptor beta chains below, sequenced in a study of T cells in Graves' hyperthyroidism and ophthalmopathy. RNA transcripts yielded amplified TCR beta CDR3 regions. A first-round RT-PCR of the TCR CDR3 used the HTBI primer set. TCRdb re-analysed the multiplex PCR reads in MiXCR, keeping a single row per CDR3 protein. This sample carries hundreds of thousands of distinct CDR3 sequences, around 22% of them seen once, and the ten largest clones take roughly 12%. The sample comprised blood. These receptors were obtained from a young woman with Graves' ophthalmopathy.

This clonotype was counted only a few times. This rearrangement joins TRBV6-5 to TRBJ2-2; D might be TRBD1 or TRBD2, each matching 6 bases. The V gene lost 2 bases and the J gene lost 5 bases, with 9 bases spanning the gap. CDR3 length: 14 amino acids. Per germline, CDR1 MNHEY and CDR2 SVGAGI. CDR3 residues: CASSYRGLTGELFF. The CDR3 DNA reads TGTGCCAGCAGTTACCGGGGGCTTACCGGGGAGCTGTTTTTT.

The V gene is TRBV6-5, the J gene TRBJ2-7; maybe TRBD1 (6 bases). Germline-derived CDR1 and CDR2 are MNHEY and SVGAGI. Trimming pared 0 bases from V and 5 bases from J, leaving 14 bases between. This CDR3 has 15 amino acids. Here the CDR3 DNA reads TGTGCCAGCAGTTACTCGATGGCAGGGGCCCACGAGCAGTACGTC. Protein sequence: CASSYSMAGAHEQYV.